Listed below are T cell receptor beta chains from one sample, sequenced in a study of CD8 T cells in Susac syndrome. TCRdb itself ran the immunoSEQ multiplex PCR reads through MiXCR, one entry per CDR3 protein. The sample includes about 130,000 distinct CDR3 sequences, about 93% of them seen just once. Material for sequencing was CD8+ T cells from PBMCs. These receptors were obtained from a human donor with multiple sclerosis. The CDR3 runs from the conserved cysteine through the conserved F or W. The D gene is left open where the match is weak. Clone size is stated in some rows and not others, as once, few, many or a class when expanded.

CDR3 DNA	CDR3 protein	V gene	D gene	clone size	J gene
TGTGCCTGGAGAATGGGATTTTTCACTGAAGCTTTCTTT	CAWRMGFFTEAFF	TRBV30	.	.	TRBJ1-1
TGTGCCAGCAGTTCAAGACAGGTCCCAGGCTTGGAGACCCAGTACTTC	CASSSRQVPGLETQYF	TRBV28	.	.	TRBJ2-5
TGTGCCAGCAGTGTCGGGACAGAGTACAATGAGCAGTTCTTC	CASSVGTEYNEQFF	TRBV6-1	TRBD1	.	TRBJ2-1
TGTGCCAGCAGCTCAGGACCTCCGGGACAGGGGGAAGCTTTCTTT	CASSSGPPGQGEAFF	TRBV7-7	TRBD1	once	TRBJ1-1
TGTGCCAGCAGTTACCCCACCGGGATCTATGGCTACACCTTC	CASSYPTGIYGYTF	TRBV28	.	.	TRBJ1-2
TGTGCCAGCAGCCTGCCCCTAGGGAGCACAGATACGCAGTATTTT	CASSLPLGSTDTQYF	TRBV7-9	.	once	TRBJ2-3
TGCAGTGCTGAGTTCTACAATGAGCAGTTCTTC	CSAEFYNEQFF	TRBV20-1	.	.	TRBJ2-1
TGTGCCAGCAGCTTGGGTCTAGCGGGGCACGATGAGCAGTTCTTC	CASSLGLAGHDEQFF	TRBV7-9	TRBD2	.	TRBJ2-1
TGTGCCAGCACCCCCCGGGAATCACAGGGCTACACCTTC	CASTPRESQGYTF	TRBV7-8	.	.	TRBJ1-2
TGTGCCAGCAGCTTAATGGAGACCCAGTACTTC	CASSLMETQYF	TRBV7-9	.	.	TRBJ2-5
TGCGCCAGCAGCCAAGTGGCGGGAGGTACCGAGCAGTACTTC	CASSQVAGGTEQYF	TRBV4-1	TRBD2	.	TRBJ2-7
TGTGCCAGCAGCGTCCTATTGGACCCTGAAGCTTTCTTT	CASSVLLDPEAFF	TRBV9	.	.	TRBJ1-1
TGTGCCACCAGCCAAGAAGGGAGGAATGAGCAGTTCTTC	CATSQEGRNEQFF	TRBV24-1	.	.	TRBJ2-1
TGCAGTGCTAGAGATCCCCAGCGGGACCACGAGCAGTACTTC	CSARDPQRDHEQYF	TRBV20-1	TRBD2	.	TRBJ2-7
TGTGCCAGCGGATTACGCGGAGAGGGACACGAGCAGTACTTC	CASGLRGEGHEQYF	TRBV6-2/TRBV6-3	.	.	TRBJ2-7
TGTGCCAGCAGTTCTGAGACAGGGGGCAGAGGCTACACCTTC	CASSSETGGRGYTF	TRBV12-3/TRBV12-4	TRBD1	.	TRBJ1-2
TGTGCCAGCAGCCAAGAAACGCCGAAAGACCAGGAAGCTTTCTTT	CASSQETPKDQEAFF	TRBV4-2	.	.	TRBJ1-1
TGTGCCAGCAGTTACTCGCTAGGGGAAGCTTTCTTT	CASSYSLGEAFF	TRBV6-5	.	.	TRBJ1-1